Listed below are T cell receptor beta chains from one sample, sequenced in a study of T cells after yellow fever vaccination. One entry per CDR3 protein, called by TCRdb with MiXCR from the 5' RACE reads. Of around 310,000 distinct CDR3 sequences in the sample, around 4.5% are singletons; the top ten hold just under 20%. Sequencing was performed on PBMCs, taken 15 days after the yellow fever booster vaccination. Every receptor here comes from a man between 18 and 29 years old who received the YFV17D yellow fever vaccine. Each CDR3 is given without its conserved first and last residue.

v_call cdr3_aa
TRBV27 ASSLAGASNEKLF
TRBV6-6 ASSYGSGGEQY
TRBV7-9 ASSLRDRANSPLH
TRBV24-1 ATSDRRQGAYNEQF
TRBV7-6 ASSMGHQDTGELF
TRBV20-1 SPPQADTQY
TRBV4-3 ASSPQYRAGELF
TRBV5-1 ASSPWGDRGYGYT
TRBV7-2 AGVKGAATEAF
TRBV13 ASSQGQGGTYEQY
TRBV5-1 ASSLSPGATNEKLF
TRBV19 ASRMRPRGTQY
TRBV7-2 ASSSSGGGTDTQY
TRBV7-2 ASSSGGGASDTGELF
TRBV20-1 SARGGGRTQY
TRBV7-9 ASSRWSGGDNEQF
TRBV6-2/TRBV6-3 ASSEPGSSYEQY
TRBV7-2 ASSLPAGATDTQY
TRBV29-1 SVFGTSGTNEQF
TRBV5-1 ASSSTQETQY
TRBV10-1 ASSAHLSKNNEQF
TRBV7-2 AIRSGGANYGYT
TRBV12-3/TRBV12-4 ASRGQSWNTEAF
TRBV7-2 ASSPYQTGNTIY
TRBV7-2 ASSSSPNSGNTIY
TRBV4-3 ASSLGQGDYYGYT
TRBV10-3 AIRDSSTDTQY
TRBV12-3/TRBV12-4 ASSAQFNQPQH
TRBV5-1 ASSLGQDNYGYT
TRBV6-5 ASSPGHGSTDTQY
TRBV6-6 ASSTGASNEQY
TRBV4-3 ASSQDGDITEAF
TRBV7-8 ASSSPIRQGSNSNQPQH
TRBV30 AWSVGARPSTDTQY
TRBV15 ASRSASSYEQY
TRBV5-5 ASSPRPTGVNTGELF
TRBV6-5 ASSYSRPTGELF
TRBV6-4 ASSDEGGAADTQY
TRBV9 ASSAGEYNSPLH
TRBV6-6 ASSSSPLGTLENIQY
TRBV24-1 ATSETGTVNEKLF
TRBV20-1 SAHQGFVETQY
TRBV3-1 ASSPRLAGGFTDTQY
TRBV27 ASSFPGGGELF
TRBV5-1 ASSFRDTTGELF
TRBV5-1 ASSPGTVSNQPQH
TRBV12-3/TRBV12-4 ASSFVQNYEQY
TRBV7-9 ASSSSGGRYNEQF
TRBV20-1 SARVPTGANVLT
TRBV3-1 ASSHLMGFEQF
TRBV7-9 ASSLWTMNTGELF
TRBV5-1 ASSQQGARETQY
TRBV6-5 ASRTDRVGTEAF
TRBV7-9 ASSLLGRGETQY
TRBV9 ASSTRGLTGELF
TRBV29-1 SVHREYNPTDTQY
TRBV4-1 ASSQEIRDRRNTIY
TRBV6-6 ASRQDRTYYGYT
TRBV7-9 ASSLLPDSFEQY
TRBV6-2/TRBV6-3 ASSSGVLYSPLH